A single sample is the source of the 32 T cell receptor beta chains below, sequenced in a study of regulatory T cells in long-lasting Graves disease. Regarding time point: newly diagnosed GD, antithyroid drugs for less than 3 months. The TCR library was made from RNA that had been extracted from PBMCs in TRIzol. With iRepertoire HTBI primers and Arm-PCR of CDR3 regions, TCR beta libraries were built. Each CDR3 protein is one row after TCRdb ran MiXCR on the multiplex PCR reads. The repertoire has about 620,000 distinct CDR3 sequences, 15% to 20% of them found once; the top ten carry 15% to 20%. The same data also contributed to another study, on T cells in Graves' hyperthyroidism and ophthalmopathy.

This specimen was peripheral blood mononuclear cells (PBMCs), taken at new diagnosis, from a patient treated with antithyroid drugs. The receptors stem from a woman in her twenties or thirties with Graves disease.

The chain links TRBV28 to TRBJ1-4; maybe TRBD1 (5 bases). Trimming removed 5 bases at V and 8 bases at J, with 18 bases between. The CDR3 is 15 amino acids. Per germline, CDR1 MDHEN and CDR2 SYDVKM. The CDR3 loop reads CASSPWGPGGEKLFF. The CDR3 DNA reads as TGTGCCAGCAGTCCCTGGGGCCCCGGGGGGGAAAAACTGTTTTTT. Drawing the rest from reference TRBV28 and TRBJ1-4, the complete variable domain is DVKVTQSSRYLVKRTGEKVFLECVQDMDHENMFWYRQDPGLGLRLIYFSYDVKMKEKGDIPEGYSVSREKKERFSLILESASTNQTSMYLCASSPWGPGGEKLFFGSGTQLSVL.

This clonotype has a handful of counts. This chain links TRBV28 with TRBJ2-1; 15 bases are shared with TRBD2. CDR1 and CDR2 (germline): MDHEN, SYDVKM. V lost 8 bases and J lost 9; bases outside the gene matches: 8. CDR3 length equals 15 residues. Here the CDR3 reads CASFGLAGGLGEQFF. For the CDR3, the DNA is TGTGCCAGCTTCGGACTAGCGGGAGGGTTAGGTGAGCAGTTCTTC.

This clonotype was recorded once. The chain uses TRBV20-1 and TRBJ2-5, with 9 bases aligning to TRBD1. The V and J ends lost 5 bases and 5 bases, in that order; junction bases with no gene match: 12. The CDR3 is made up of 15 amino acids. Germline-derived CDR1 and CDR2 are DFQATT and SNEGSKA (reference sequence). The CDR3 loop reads CSAGGKQGAGETQYF. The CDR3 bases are TGCAGTGCTGGGGGTAAACAGGGGGCCGGCGAGACCCAGTACTTC.

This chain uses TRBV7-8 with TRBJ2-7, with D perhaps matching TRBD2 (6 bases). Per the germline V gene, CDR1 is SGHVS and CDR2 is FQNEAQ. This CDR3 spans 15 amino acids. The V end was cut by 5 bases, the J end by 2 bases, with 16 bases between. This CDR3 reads CASSTGRGGTYEQYF. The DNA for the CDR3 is TGTGCCAGCAGCACGGGACGGGGAGGAACCTACGAGCAGTACTTC.

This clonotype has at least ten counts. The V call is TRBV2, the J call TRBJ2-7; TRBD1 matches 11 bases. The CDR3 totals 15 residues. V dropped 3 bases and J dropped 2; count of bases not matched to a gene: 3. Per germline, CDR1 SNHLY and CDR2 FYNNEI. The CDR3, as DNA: TGTGCCAGCAGTGAGCCGGGACAGGGGGCCTACGAGCAGTACTTC. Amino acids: CASSEPGQGAYEQYF.

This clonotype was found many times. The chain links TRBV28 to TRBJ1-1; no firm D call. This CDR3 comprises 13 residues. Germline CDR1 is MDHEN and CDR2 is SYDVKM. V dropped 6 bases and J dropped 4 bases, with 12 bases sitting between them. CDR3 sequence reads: CASSPGPATEAFF. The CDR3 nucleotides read TGTGCCAGCAGCCCTGGGCCGGCCACTGAAGCTTTCTTT.

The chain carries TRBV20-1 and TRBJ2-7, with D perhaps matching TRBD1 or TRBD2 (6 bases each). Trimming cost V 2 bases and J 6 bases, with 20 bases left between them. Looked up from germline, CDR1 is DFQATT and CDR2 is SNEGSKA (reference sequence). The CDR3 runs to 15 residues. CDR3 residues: CSARKTGTFLAEQYF. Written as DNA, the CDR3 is TGCAGTGCTAGAAAAACAGGGACTTTTTTGGCCGAGCAGTACTTC.

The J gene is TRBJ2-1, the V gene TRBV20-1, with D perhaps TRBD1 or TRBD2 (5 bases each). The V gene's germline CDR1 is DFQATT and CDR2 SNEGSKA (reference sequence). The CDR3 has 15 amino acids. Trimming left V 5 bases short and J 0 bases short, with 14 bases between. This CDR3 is CSACDWDHSYNEQFF. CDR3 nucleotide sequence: TGCAGTGCTTGCGACTGGGACCACTCCTACAATGAGCAGTTCTTC.

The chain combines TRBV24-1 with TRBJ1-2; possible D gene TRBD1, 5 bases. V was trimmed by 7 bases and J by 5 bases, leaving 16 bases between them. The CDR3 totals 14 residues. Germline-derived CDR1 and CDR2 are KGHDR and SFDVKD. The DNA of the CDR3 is TGTGCCACCAGCAATCGAAGGGGTCTATATGGCTACACCTTC. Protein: CATSNRRGLYGYTF.

The CDR3 bases are TGCGCCAGCAGCCAAGAAGACAGTTACGAGCAGTACTTC. This translates into CASSQEDSYEQYF. This chain connects TRBV4-1 to TRBJ2-7; perhaps TRBD1 as D (5 bases). The CDR3 is made up of 13 amino acids. The germline V gene has CDR1 MGHRA and CDR2 YSYEKL. V dropped 0 bases and J dropped 4 bases, with 7 bases sitting between them.

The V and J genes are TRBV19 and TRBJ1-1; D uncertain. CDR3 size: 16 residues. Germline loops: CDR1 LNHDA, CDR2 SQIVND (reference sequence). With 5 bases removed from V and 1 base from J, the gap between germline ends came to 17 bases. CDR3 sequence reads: CASSLRAQSRNTEAFF. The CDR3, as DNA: TGTGCCAGTAGTCTCCGGGCCCAATCGAGGAACACTGAAGCTTTCTTT.

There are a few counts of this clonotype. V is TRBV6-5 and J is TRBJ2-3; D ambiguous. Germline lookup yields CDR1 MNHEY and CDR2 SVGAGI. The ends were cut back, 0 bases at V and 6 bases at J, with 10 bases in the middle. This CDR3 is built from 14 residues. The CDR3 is CASSYSSPSDTQYF. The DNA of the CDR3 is TGTGCCAGCAGTTACTCGAGTCCGTCGGATACGCAGTATTTT.

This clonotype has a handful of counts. For the CDR3, the DNA is TGCAGTGCTTGGGTGTCGGGACAGATCAATTCACCCCTCCACTTT. Translated: CSAWVSGQINSPLHF. This chain connects TRBV20-1 to TRBJ1-6; 7 bases line up with TRBD1. V gave up 5 bases and J gave up 7 bases; unmatched junction bases: 11. The germline CDR1 and CDR2 sequences are DFQATT and SNEGSKA (reference sequence). This CDR3 is built from 15 residues.

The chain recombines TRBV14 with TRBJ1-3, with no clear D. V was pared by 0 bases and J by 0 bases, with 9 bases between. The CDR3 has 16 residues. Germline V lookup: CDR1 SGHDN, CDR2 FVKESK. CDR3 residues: CASSQDPAGSGNTIYF. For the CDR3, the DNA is TGTGCCAGCAGCCAAGATCCGGCCGGCTCTGGAAACACCATATATTTT.

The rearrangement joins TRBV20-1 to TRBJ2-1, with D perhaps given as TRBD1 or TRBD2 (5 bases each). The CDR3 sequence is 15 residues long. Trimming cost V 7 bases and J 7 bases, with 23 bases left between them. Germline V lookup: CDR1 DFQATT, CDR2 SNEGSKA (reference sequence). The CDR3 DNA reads TGCAGTGTTCAAGCGGCGAATGGGGCTAGGAATGAGCAGTTCTTC. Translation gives CSVQAANGARNEQFF.

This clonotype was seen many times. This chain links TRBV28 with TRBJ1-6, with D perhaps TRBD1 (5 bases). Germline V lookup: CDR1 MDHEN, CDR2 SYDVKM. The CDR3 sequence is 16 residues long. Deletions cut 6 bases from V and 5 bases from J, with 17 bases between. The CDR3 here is CASSPAWGLNNSPLHF. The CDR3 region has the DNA TGTGCCAGCAGCCCCGCGTGGGGGTTGAATAATTCACCCCTCCACTTT.

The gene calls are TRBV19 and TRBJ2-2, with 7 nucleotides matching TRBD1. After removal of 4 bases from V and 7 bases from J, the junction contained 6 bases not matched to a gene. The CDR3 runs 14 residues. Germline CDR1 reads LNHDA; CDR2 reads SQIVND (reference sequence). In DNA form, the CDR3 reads TGTGCCAGTAGTACCCAGGGACAGAACGGGGAGCTGTTTTTT. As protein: CASSTQGQNGELFF.

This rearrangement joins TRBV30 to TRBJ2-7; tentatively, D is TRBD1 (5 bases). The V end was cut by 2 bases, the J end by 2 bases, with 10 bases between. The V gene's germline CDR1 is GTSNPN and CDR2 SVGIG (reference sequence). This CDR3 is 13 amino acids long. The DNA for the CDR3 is TGTGCCTGGAGTTTGGACACTACCTACGAGCAGTACTTC. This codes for CAWSLDTTYEQYF.

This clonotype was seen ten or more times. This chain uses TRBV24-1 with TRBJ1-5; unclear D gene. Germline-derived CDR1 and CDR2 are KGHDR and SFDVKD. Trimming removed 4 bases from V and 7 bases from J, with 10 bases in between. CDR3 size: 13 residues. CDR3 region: CATSEQGIQPQHF. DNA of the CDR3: TGTGCCACCAGTGAACAAGGGATCCAGCCCCAGCATTTT.

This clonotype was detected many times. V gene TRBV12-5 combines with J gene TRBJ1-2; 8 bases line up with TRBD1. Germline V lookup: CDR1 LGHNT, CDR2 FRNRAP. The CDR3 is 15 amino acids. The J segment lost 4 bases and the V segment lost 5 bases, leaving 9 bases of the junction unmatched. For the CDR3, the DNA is TGTGCTAGTGGTGGAAGACAGGGGACGGTCTATGGCTACACCTTC. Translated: CASGGRQGTVYGYTF.

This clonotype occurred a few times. CDR3 region: CASSPQGAIEAFF. CDR3 nucleotide sequence: TGTGCCAGCTCACCACAGGGGGCTATTGAAGCTTTCTTT. This sequence joins TRBV18 and TRBJ1-1; 7 nucleotides line up with TRBD1. Germline loops: CDR1 KGHSH, CDR2 LQKENI. Germline trimming cut 1 base from V and 7 bases from J; bases unmatched to any gene: 3. The CDR3 sequence is 13 residues long.

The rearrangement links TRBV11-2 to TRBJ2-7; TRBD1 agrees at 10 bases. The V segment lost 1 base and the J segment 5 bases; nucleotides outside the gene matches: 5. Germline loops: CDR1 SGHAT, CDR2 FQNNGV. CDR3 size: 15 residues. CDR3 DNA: TGTGCCAGCAGCTTAGGTGACAGGGGGCTAGACGAGCAGTACTTC. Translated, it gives CASSLGDRGLDEQYF.

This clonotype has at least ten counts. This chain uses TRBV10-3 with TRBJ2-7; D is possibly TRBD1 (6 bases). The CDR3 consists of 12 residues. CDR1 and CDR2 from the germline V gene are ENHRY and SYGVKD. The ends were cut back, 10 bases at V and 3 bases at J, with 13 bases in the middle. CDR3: CATSDSNYEQYF. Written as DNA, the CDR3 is TGTGCCACGTCGGACAGTAACTACGAGCAGTACTTC.

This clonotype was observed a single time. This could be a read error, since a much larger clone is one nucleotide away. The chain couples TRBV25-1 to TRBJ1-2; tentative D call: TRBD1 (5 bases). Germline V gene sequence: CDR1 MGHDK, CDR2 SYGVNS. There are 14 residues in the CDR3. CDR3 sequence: CASSEQWGSYSYTF. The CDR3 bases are TGTGCCAGCAGTGAACAGTGGGGGTCCTATAGCTACACCTTC.

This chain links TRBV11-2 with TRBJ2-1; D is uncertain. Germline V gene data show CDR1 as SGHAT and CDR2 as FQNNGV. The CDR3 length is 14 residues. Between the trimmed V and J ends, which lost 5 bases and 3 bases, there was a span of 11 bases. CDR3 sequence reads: CASSNLFLYNEQFF. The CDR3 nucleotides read TGTGCCAGCAGCAACCTCTTCCTCTACAATGAGCAGTTCTTC.

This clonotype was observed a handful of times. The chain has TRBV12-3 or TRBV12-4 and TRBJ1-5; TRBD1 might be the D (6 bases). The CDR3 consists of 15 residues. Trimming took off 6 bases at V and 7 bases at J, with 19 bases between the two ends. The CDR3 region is CASSSFGGAGQPQHF. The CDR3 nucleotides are TGTGCCAGCAGCTCTTTCGGGGGCGCGGGACAGCCCCAGCATTTT.

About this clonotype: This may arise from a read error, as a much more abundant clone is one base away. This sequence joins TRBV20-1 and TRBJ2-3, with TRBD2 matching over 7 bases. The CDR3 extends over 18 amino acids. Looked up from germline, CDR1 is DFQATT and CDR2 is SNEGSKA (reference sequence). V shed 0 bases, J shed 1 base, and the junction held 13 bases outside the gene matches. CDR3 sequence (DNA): TGCAGTGCTAGAGATTTGCCGGCCCGGGGGGTAGGCACAGATACGCAGTATTTT. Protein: CSARDLPARGVGTDTQYF.

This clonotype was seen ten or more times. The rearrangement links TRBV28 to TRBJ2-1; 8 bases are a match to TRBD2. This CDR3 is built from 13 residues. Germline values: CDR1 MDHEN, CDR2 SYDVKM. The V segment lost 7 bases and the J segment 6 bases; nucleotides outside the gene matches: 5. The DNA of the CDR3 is TGTGCCAGCACGACTAGCGACCCCAATGAGCAGTTCTTC. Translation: CASTTSDPNEQFF.

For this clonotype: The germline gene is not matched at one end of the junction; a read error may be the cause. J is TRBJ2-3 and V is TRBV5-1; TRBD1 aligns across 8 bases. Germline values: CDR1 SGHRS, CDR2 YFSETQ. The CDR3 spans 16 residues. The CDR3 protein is CASSLGRQGMADTQYF. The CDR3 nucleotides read TGTGCCAGCAGCTTGGGACGACAGGGGATGGCAGATACGCAGTATTTT.

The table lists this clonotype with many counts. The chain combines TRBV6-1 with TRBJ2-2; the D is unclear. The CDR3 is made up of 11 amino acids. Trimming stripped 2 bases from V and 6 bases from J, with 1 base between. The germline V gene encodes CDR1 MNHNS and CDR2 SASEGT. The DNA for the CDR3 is TGTGCCAGCAGTGAACCCGGGGAGCTGTTTTTT. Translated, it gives CASSEPGELFF.

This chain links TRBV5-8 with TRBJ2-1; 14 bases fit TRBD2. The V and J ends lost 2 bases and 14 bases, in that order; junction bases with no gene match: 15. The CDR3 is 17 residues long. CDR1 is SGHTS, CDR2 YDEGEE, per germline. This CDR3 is CASSLAGTSGSRSLEFF. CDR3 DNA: TGTGCCAGCAGCTTAGCCGGGACTAGCGGGAGTCGAAGTTTGGAGTTCTTC.

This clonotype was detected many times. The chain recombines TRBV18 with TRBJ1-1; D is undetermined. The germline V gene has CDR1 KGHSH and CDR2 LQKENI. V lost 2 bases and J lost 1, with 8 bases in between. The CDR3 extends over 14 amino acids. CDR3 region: CASSPLSENTEAFF. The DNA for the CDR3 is TGTGCCAGCTCACCATTATCTGAGAACACTGAAGCTTTCTTT. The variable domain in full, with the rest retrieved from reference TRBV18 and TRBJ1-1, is NAGVMQNPRHLVRRRGQEARLRCSPMKGHSHVYWYRQLPEEGLKFMVYLQKENIIDESGMPKERFSAEFPKEGPSILRIQQVVRGDSAAYFCASSPLSENTEAFFGQGTRLTVV.